Shown below are 31 T cell receptor beta chains from a single sample sequenced in a study of blood T cell repertoires in COVID-19. Libraries were prepared by immunoSEQ multiplex PCR; TCRdb keeps only in-frame clonotypes and omits some of them. The profile shows 55,000 to 70,000 clones, about nine tenths of them singletons. The sequenced material came from peripheral blood. These receptors all stem from a woman in her sixties with COVID-19, enrolled during active disease.

CDR3 sequence reads: CASSDYREGDYGYTF. The DNA for the CDR3 is TGTGCCAGCAGTGACTACAGGGAAGGGGACTATGGCTACACCTTC. The J gene is TRBJ1-2, the V gene TRBV6-2 or TRBV6-3; D possibly corresponds to TRBD1 (6 bases). This CDR3 contains 15 residues. CDR1 and CDR2 from the germline V gene are MNHEY and SVGEGT. The V and J ends lost 5 bases and 3 bases respectively, with 16 bases between them.

The chain has TRBV6-5 and TRBJ2-2, with D possibly being TRBD2 (6 bases). Germline V gene sequence: CDR1 MNHEY, CDR2 SVGAGI. CDR3 size: 14 residues. V lost 3 bases and J lost 5, with 10 bases in between. The CDR3 here is CASSYGEVTGELFF. The CDR3 DNA reads as TGTGCCAGCAGTTATGGGGAGGTGACCGGGGAGCTGTTTTTT.

The chain carries TRBV6-1 and TRBJ2-3; 14 nucleotides align to TRBD2. The V gene end was trimmed by 6 bases and the J gene end by 6 bases; junction bases not matched to a gene: 11. The CDR3 is made up of 17 amino acids. The germline V gene encodes CDR1 MNHNS and CDR2 SASEGT. The CDR3 coding sequence is TGTGCCAGCAGGGAACCGGGACTAGCGGGAGTAGGGGATACGCAGTATTTT. Translated: CASREPGLAGVGDTQYF.

V usage is TRBV5-5 and J usage is TRBJ2-2, with D possibly TRBD1 on 5 matching bases. Germline V gene data show CDR1 as SGHKS and CDR2 as YYEKEE (reference sequence). This CDR3 spans 12 amino acids. V was shortened by 1 base and J by 9 bases, with 7 bases between the two germline ends. The chain's CDR3 is CASSLQGWELFF. CDR3 coding DNA: TGTGCCAGCAGCTTGCAGGGTTGGGAGCTGTTTTTT.

This chain connects TRBV30 to TRBJ1-5; no clear D gene. This CDR3 is built from 12 residues. Germline V gene data show CDR1 as GTSNPN and CDR2 as SVGIG (reference sequence). Trimming removed 5 bases at V and 4 bases at J, with 9 bases between. The CDR3 DNA reads TGTGCCTGGGACATTCCTAATCAGCCCCAGCATTTT. This gives the protein CAWDIPNQPQHF.

The chain recombines TRBV5-1 with TRBJ2-5, with D unresolved. V shed 3 bases and J shed 2 bases, with 2 bases lying between them. CDR1 and CDR2 (germline): SGHRS, YFSETQ. The CDR3 runs 11 residues. The CDR3 coding sequence is TGCGCCAGCAGCTCTCAAGAGACCCAGTACTTC. It translates to CASSSQETQYF.

The chain couples TRBV29-1 to TRBJ2-1, with TRBD2 identical over 7 bases. The CDR3 consists of 12 residues. Germline values: CDR1 SQVTM, CDR2 ANQGSEA. Trimming removed 6 bases from V and 13 bases from J; junction bases left unmatched: 12. The CDR3, as DNA: TGCAGCGTGGATACTAGCGCCCTGATACAGTTCTTC. Its protein product is CSVDTSALIQFF.

The chain uses TRBV19 and TRBJ1-1; tentatively, D is TRBD1 (5 bases). The germline V gene encodes CDR1 LNHDA and CDR2 SQIVND (reference sequence). This CDR3 contains 15 residues. The V end lost 4 bases, the J end lost 3 bases, and 15 bases lay between the germline ends. The CDR3 loop reads CASSSPHRIDTEAFF. For the CDR3, the DNA is TGTGCCAGTAGTAGTCCTCACAGGATCGACACTGAAGCTTTCTTT.

The J gene is TRBJ1-1, the V gene TRBV18; TRBD1 matches 9 bases. The CDR3 sequence is 14 residues long. Germline assignment: CDR1 KGHSH and CDR2 LQKENI. V trimming: 3 bases; J trimming: 5 bases; junction bases outside the gene matches: 4. DNA for the CDR3: TGTGCCAGCTCACCGTCTGACAGGGGGACTGAAGCTTTCTTT. Protein product: CASSPSDRGTEAFF.

The chain uses TRBV11-2 and TRBJ1-4, with D possibly matching TRBD1 (5 bases). Trimming took 5 bases from V and 7 from J, leaving 17 bases between them. Germline lookup yields CDR1 SGHAT and CDR2 FQNNGV. The CDR3 has 15 residues. The CDR3 reads CASSDEGVLSEKLFF. The CDR3 DNA follows: TGTGCCAGCAGCGACGAAGGGGTACTCTCTGAAAAACTGTTTTTT.

The chain is built from TRBV11-2 and TRBJ2-7; D is unclear. Germline V gene sequence: CDR1 SGHAT, CDR2 FQNNGV. Trimming stripped 3 bases from V and 10 bases from J, with 13 bases between. CDR3 length: 12 amino acids. Here the CDR3 DNA reads TGTGCCAGCAGCTTCGAAACGGTCGAACAGTACTTC. This gives the protein CASSFETVEQYF.

The chain links TRBV7-9 to TRBJ2-1, with D hard to call. Germline V gene sequence: CDR1 SEHNR, CDR2 FQNEAQ (reference sequence). The CDR3 is 12 amino acids. Trimming shortened V by 3 bases and J by 8 bases, and 8 bases separated the two germline ends. Written as DNA, the CDR3 is TGTGCCAGCAGCTTTTTAGTCGATGAGCAGTTCTTC. It encodes CASSFLVDEQFF.

This clone was recorded only once. This sequence joins TRBV19 and TRBJ1-2; D is undetermined. CDR1 and CDR2 from the germline V gene are LNHDA and SQIVND (reference sequence). The length of the CDR3 is 13 residues. V lost 4 bases to trimming and J lost 8 bases, with 14 bases between them. For the CDR3, the DNA is TGTGCCAGTAGTACCGAACGAAGGAGGGGCTACACCTTC. Its translation is CASSTERRRGYTF.

The chain is built from TRBV4-3 and TRBJ1-2; TRBD1 aligns across 8 bases. V shed 0 bases and J 7 bases; nucleotides not matched to a gene: 10. This CDR3 spans 16 amino acids. CDR1 is LGHNA and CDR2 is YSLEER in the germline V gene. Written as DNA, the CDR3 is TGCGCCAGCAGCCAAGAGTATTCGGGAGGACAGGGTGGCTACACCTTC. Translation gives CASSQEYSGGQGGYTF.

The V and J genes are TRBV28 and TRBJ1-5; D unclear. The germline CDR1 and CDR2 sequences are MDHEN and SYDVKM. Trimming took 9 bases from V and 3 from J, leaving 9 bases between them. CDR3 length: 12 residues. This chain's CDR3 is CASMGVNQPQHF. The CDR3 DNA follows: TGTGCCAGTATGGGAGTCAATCAGCCCCAGCATTTT. The whole variable domain, filled in from reference TRBV28 and TRBJ1-5, reads DVKVTQSSRYLVKRTGEKVFLECVQDMDHENMFWYRQDPGLGLRLIYFSYDVKMKEKGDIPEGYSVSREKKERFSLILESASTNQTSMYLCASMGVNQPQHFGDGTRLSIL.

The chain employs TRBV19 and TRBJ2-1; 7 nucleotides align to TRBD2. The CDR3 extends over 14 amino acids. The germline gives CDR1 LNHDA, CDR2 SQIVND (reference sequence). After removal of 6 bases from V and 9 bases from J, the junction contained 11 bases not matched to a gene. The CDR3 loop reads CASSLNGGLGEQFF. In DNA, the CDR3 is TGTGCCAGTAGCCTTAACGGGGGGTTAGGTGAGCAGTTCTTC.

This chain links TRBV4-3 with TRBJ1-1, with 11 bases matching TRBD1. CDR1 is LGHNA and CDR2 is YSLEER in the germline V gene. Losses at the gene ends were 4 bases for V and 11 bases for J; bases not matched to a gene: 18. The CDR3 consists of 17 residues. The CDR3 loop is CASSLVGGQGARLEAFF. The CDR3 DNA sequence: TGCGCCAGCAGCCTGGTAGGTGGACAGGGGGCGAGGCTAGAGGCTTTCTTT.

This chain connects TRBV28 to TRBJ2-7; the match to TRBD2 covers 15 bases. The ends lost 8 bases at V and 4 bases at J; junction bases unmatched: 9. This CDR3 is built from 16 residues. The germline V gene has CDR1 MDHEN and CDR2 SYDVKM. CDR3 loop: CASQGLAGGAGYEQYF. In nucleotides, the CDR3 is TGTGCCAGCCAAGGACTAGCGGGAGGGGCGGGGTACGAGCAGTACTTC.

The J gene is TRBJ2-7, the V gene TRBV6-5, with D possibly being TRBD1 (6 bases). The CDR3 is 15 amino acids. Germline V gene lookup returns CDR1 MNHEY and CDR2 SVGAGI. Trimming took off 7 bases at V and 2 bases at J, with 18 bases between the two ends. The CDR3 loop reads CASKSGPRGTYEQYF. CDR3 DNA: TGTGCCAGCAAGTCAGGACCCAGGGGAACCTACGAGCAGTACTTC.

The rearrangement uses TRBV4-3 and TRBJ1-1; D gene uncertain. Trimming took 4 bases from V and 1 from J, leaving 13 bases between them. CDR3 length: 15 amino acids. Germline lookup yields CDR1 LGHNA and CDR2 YSLEER. This chain's CDR3 is CASSPGVYTNTEAFF. DNA of the CDR3: TGCGCCAGCAGCCCGGGAGTGTACACGAACACTGAAGCTTTCTTT.

This clone was detected a few times. The chain joins TRBV3-1 (or the pseudogene TRBV3-2) to TRBJ1-2; 9 nucleotides align to TRBD1. The CDR3 consists of 14 residues. The V and J ends lost 6 bases and 5 bases, in that order; junction bases with no gene match: 7. CDR1 LGHDT and CDR2 YNNKEL come from the germline V gene (reference sequence). This CDR3 is CASSPGDRAYGYTF. CDR3 nucleotides: TGTGCCAGCAGTCCCGGGGACAGGGCATATGGCTACACCTTC.

This clone was seen a single time. This chain links TRBV29-1 with TRBJ2-7, with 8 bases aligning to TRBD1. This CDR3 is built from 15 residues. Germline CDR1 reads SQVTM; CDR2 reads ANQGSEA. With 4 bases clipped from V and 6 bases from J, the junction kept 14 bases outside the gene matches. CDR3 loop: CSVAGGAFPAGEQYF. The CDR3 region has the DNA TGCAGCGTTGCAGGGGGCGCTTTCCCTGCGGGCGAGCAGTACTTC.

This sequence joins TRBV27 and TRBJ1-6; TRBD1 matches at 11 bases. The trim removed 5 bases at V and 10 bases at J, leaving 13 bases unmatched. Germline V CDR1 and CDR2: MNHEY, SMNVEV (reference sequence). The CDR3 runs 17 residues. CDR3 DNA sequence: TGTGCCAGCAGTCTATATACTGGGACAGGGGGTGAGTCACCCCTCCACTTT. As protein: CASSLYTGTGGESPLHF.

A few counts support this clone. The chain joins TRBV15 to TRBJ2-3; D not resolved. This CDR3 has 13 residues. CDR1 LNHNV and CDR2 YYDKDF come from the germline V gene (reference sequence). Between the trimmed V and J ends, which lost 3 bases and 6 bases, there was a span of 10 bases. The CDR3 is CATSSPSEDTQYF. In DNA, the CDR3 is TGTGCCACCAGCAGCCCCTCGGAGGATACGCAGTATTTT.

The V call is TRBV9, the J call TRBJ2-2; D remains ambiguous. Germline V lookup: CDR1 SGDLS, CDR2 YYNGEE. Trimming left V 0 bases short and J 7 bases short, with 7 bases between. The CDR3 length is 13 residues. The CDR3 region is CASSVGSDGELFF. Here the CDR3 DNA reads TGTGCCAGCAGCGTAGGGTCAGACGGGGAGCTGTTTTTT.

The CDR3 region is CASMSANWYGYTF. The CDR3, as DNA: TGTGCCAGCATGTCCGCGAATTGGTATGGCTACACCTTC. The rearrangement joins TRBV27 to TRBJ1-2; D unresolved. The CDR3 sequence is 13 residues long. Trimming removed 7 bases from V and 5 bases from J, with 14 bases in between. CDR1 and CDR2 from the germline V gene are MNHEY and SMNVEV (reference sequence).

The V gene is TRBV27, the J gene TRBJ1-2; 8 bases align to TRBD1. Germline-derived CDR1 and CDR2 are MNHEY and SMNVEV (reference sequence). The trim removed 6 bases at V and 7 bases at J, leaving 10 bases unmatched. CDR3 size: 14 residues. CDR3 sequence: CASRPAGGAGGYTF. CDR3 nucleotide sequence: TGTGCCAGCAGGCCGGCAGGGGGCGCGGGTGGCTACACCTTC.

This sequence joins TRBV28 and TRBJ1-6, with D unresolved. The CDR3 is made up of 16 amino acids. Trimming took 2 bases from V and 10 from J, leaving 18 bases between them. Germline CDR1 and CDR2: MDHEN and SYDVKM. Here the CDR3 reads CASSLAAGLKGSPLHF. CDR3 nucleotide sequence: TGTGCCAGCAGTTTAGCTGCGGGCCTCAAAGGATCACCCCTCCACTTT.

This rearrangement joins TRBV10-3 to TRBJ1-4, with D tentatively TRBD1 (5 bases). This CDR3 region has 14 residues. Germline CDR1 is ENHRY and CDR2 is SYGVKD. V was pared by 8 bases and J by 3 bases, with 13 bases between. The CDR3 is CAIGLPGANEKLFF. The CDR3 bases are TGTGCCATCGGACTTCCGGGGGCTAATGAAAAACTGTTTTTT.

This chain connects TRBV4-1 to TRBJ1-1, with a weak D call TRBD1 (6 bases). The CDR3 extends over 15 amino acids. Germline V gene lookup returns CDR1 MGHRA and CDR2 YSYEKL. Trimming pared 6 bases from V and 6 bases from J, leaving 20 bases between. The CDR3 bases are TGCGCCAGCAGGGTCCACTACAGGGTTAAGGCTGAAGCTTTCTTT. Translated, it gives CASRVHYRVKAEAFF.

This sequence joins TRBV24-1 and TRBJ1-6; D is ambiguous. V shed 6 bases and J shed 5 bases, with 16 bases lying between them. CDR1 KGHDR and CDR2 SFDVKD come from the germline V gene. CDR3 length equals 16 residues. For the CDR3, the DNA is TGTGCCACCAGTTTAGGGCAGCGGCTGGATAATTCACCCCTCCACTTT. As protein: CATSLGQRLDNSPLHF.